This TCR beta chain originates from a study of cytomegalovirus exposure and HLA in healthy donors. The study, taken as a whole, reports: TCR beta chain V- and J-gene trimming was linked, in a later analysis, to a missense variant in DCLRE1C.

Trimming shortened V by 0 bases and J by 11 bases, and 22 bases separated the two germline ends. This CDR3 has 16 residues. Germline CDR1 and CDR2: SGHDN and FVKESK. About this clone itself: Its specificity is unknown.

13 Jbeta primers and 60 Vbeta primers were used for the PCR. Assay: immunoSEQ multiplex PCR; the TCRdb copy retains only in-frame clones and omits some. The sample contains some 190,000 clones, 77% of which appear only once. The TCR originated in a woman in her 30s in good health and CMV-seropositive. J is TRBJ1-1 and V is TRBV14, with no clear D. Sequences were obtained from PBMCs. CDR3 sequence: CASSQDGTVLVRGAFF. The CDR3 DNA reads as TGTGCCAGCAGCCAAGATGGTACGGTTTTGGTGAGAGGGGCTTTCTTT.